Shown below are 17 T cell receptor beta chains from a single sample sequenced in a study of blood T cell repertoires in COVID-19. This table comes from immunoSEQ multiplex PCR, and its TCRdb copy is limited to in-frame clones, with some not included. The sample has fewer than 350,000 clones; roughly 93% are singletons. What was sequenced was PBMCs or T cells enriched from blood (not recorded which). The receptors here all came from a woman in her forties with acute COVID-19.

The chain links TRBV19 to TRBJ1-2; TRBD1 matches at 7 bases. V lost 5 bases and J lost 8; bases outside the gene matches: 14. CDR1 LNHDA and CDR2 SQIVND come from the germline V gene (reference sequence). CDR3 size: 15 residues. CDR3 sequence reads: CASSPRDSRSRGYTF. Here the CDR3 DNA reads TGTGCCAGTAGTCCCAGGGACAGTCGTTCCAGAGGCTACACCTTC.

The rearrangement uses TRBV5-1 and TRBJ1-2; D not resolved. The V and J ends lost 4 bases and 3 bases respectively, with 10 bases between them. CDR3 length: 13 amino acids. Germline values: CDR1 SGHRS, CDR2 YFSETQ. CDR3 DNA sequence: TGCGCCAGCAGCCTCGGGTCCTACTATGGCTACACCTTC. This translates into CASSLGSYYGYTF.

This clone was recorded once. V usage is TRBV6-5 and J usage is TRBJ1-4; 9 bases align to TRBD1. The CDR3 has 14 residues. The ends lost 6 bases at V and 8 bases at J; junction bases unmatched: 7. The germline gives CDR1 MNHEY, CDR2 SVGAGI. The CDR3 sequence is CASSTGQGIEKLFF. The CDR3 bases are TGTGCCAGCAGCACCGGACAGGGGATAGAAAAACTGTTTTTT.

The chain employs TRBV3-1 (or the pseudogene TRBV3-2) and TRBJ2-1; TRBD1 agrees at 8 bases. The CDR3 is 15 residues long. CDR1 and CDR2 (germline): LGHDT, YNNKEL (reference sequence). V lost 5 bases and J lost 4; bases outside the gene matches: 7. The CDR3 coding sequence is TGTGCCAGCAGCGCGGGTCAGGGGGCTTACAATGAGCAGTTCTTC. Translating gives CASSAGQGAYNEQFF.

This chain links TRBV29-1 with TRBJ2-4, with 8 bases aligning to TRBD1. The CDR3 runs to 12 residues. From germline, CDR1 is SQVTM and CDR2 ANQGSEA. V trimming: 6 bases; J trimming: 5 bases; junction bases outside the gene matches: 3. CDR3 bases: TGCAGCGTCAGGGGGCTGGAAAACATTCAGTACTTC. Protein sequence: CSVRGLENIQYF.

This sequence joins TRBV15 and TRBJ1-1; D possibly corresponds to TRBD1 (6 bases). CDR3 length: 15 amino acids. The V gene's germline CDR1 is LNHNV and CDR2 YYDKDF (reference sequence). V was pared by 5 bases and J by 0 bases, with 13 bases between. CDR3 DNA sequence: TGTGCCACCAGCGGGAAGGGGGGGATGAACACTGAAGCTTTCTTT. Translating gives CATSGKGGMNTEAFF.

CDR3 amino acids: CASSQDSYNEQFF. CDR3 in DNA: TGTGCCAGCAGCCAGGACTCCTACAATGAGCAGTTCTTC. This sequence joins TRBV7-6 and TRBJ2-1; unclear D gene. Germline CDR1 SGHVS, CDR2 FNYEAQ. The CDR3 is made up of 13 amino acids. Trimming pared 5 bases from V and 0 bases from J, leaving 5 bases between. Combining the CDR3 with reference TRBV7-6 and TRBJ2-1 gives the whole variable domain GAGVSQSPRYKVTKRGQDVALRCDPISGHVSLYWYRQALGQGPEFLTYFNYEAQQDKSGLPNDRFSAERPEGSISTLTIQRTEQRDSAMYRCASSQDSYNEQFFGPGTRLTVL.

The V call is TRBV2, the J call TRBJ1-5, with D perhaps TRBD1 (5 bases). CDR3 length: 14 amino acids. V was pared by 0 bases and J by 4 bases, with 7 bases between. The germline V gene has CDR1 SNHLY and CDR2 FYNNEI. CDR3 loop: CASSEARGNQPQHF. The CDR3 DNA sequence: TGTGCCAGCAGTGAAGCAAGGGGAAATCAGCCCCAGCATTTT.

The chain joins TRBV29-1 to TRBJ2-7, with a possible D match to TRBD1 (6 bases). Germline V CDR1 and CDR2: SQVTM, ANQGSEA. This CDR3 region has 13 residues. The V end lost 8 bases, the J end lost 0 bases, and 14 bases lay between the germline ends. CDR3 region: CSPRTGSSYEQYF. The CDR3 DNA follows: TGCAGCCCAAGAACAGGGAGCTCCTACGAGCAGTACTTC.

The chain is built from TRBV28 and TRBJ1-6; TRBD1 matches at 8 bases. V was pared by 7 bases and J by 9 bases, with 14 bases of the junction left unmatched. CDR3 length: 16 residues. Germline assignment: CDR1 MDHEN and CDR2 SYDVKM. The CDR3 sequence is CASIAGTGKISSPLHF. CDR3 bases: TGTGCCAGCATCGCCGGGACAGGAAAAATATCTTCACCCCTCCACTTT.

The rearrangement uses TRBV4-1 and TRBJ2-3; 7 nucleotides match TRBD1. V was clipped by 2 bases and J by 4 bases; unmatched bases: 9. CDR1 and CDR2 (germline): MGHRA, YSYEKL. The CDR3 is 16 amino acids. CDR3 region: CASSQIDRVGPDTQYF. As DNA, the CDR3 is TGCGCCAGCAGCCAAATAGACAGGGTCGGCCCAGATACGCAGTATTTT.

The gene calls are TRBV30 and TRBJ2-6; D ambiguous. Germline values: CDR1 GTSNPN, CDR2 SVGIG (reference sequence). The CDR3 totals 13 residues. The V end lost 7 bases, the J end lost 0 bases, and 7 bases lay between the germline ends. DNA of the CDR3: TGTGCCTACACAGACTCTGGGGCCAACGTCCTGACTTTC. This translates into CAYTDSGANVLTF. The whole variable domain, filled in from reference TRBV30 and TRBJ2-6, reads SQTIHQWPATLVQPVGSPLSLECTVEGTSNPNLYWYRQAAGRGLQLLFYSVGIGQISSEVPQNLSASRPQDRQFILSSKKLLLSDSGFYLCAYTDSGANVLTFGAGSRLTVL.

The CDR3 reads CSASPGSGYTF. CDR3 DNA: TGCAGTGCGAGTCCTGGTAGCGGCTACACCTTC. The V gene is TRBV20-1, the J gene TRBJ1-2; no clear D. V was pared by 6 bases and J by 8 bases, with 13 bases between. Germline V gene sequence: CDR1 DFQATT, CDR2 SNEGSKA (reference sequence). The CDR3 covers 11 residues.

This chain joins TRBV7-9 and TRBJ1-1; 11 bases map to TRBD1. From germline, CDR1 is SEHNR and CDR2 FQNEAQ (reference sequence). V lost 4 bases to trimming and J lost 7 bases; unmatched junction nucleotides: 5. The CDR3 runs 14 residues. CDR3 sequence reads: CASSSGQGGDEAFF. As DNA, the CDR3 is TGTGCCAGCAGCTCGGGACAGGGGGGAGATGAAGCTTTCTTT.

This rearrangement joins TRBV5-1 to TRBJ2-3; D possibly corresponds to TRBD2 (5 bases). Germline V CDR1 and CDR2: SGHRS, YFSETQ. V was pared by 2 bases and J by 2 bases, with 9 bases between. CDR3 length: 14 amino acids. The CDR3 nucleotides are TGCGCCAGCAGCTTCGGGGTCTACACAGATACGCAGTATTTT. This translates into CASSFGVYTDTQYF.

The chain recombines TRBV7-3 with TRBJ2-1; the match to TRBD2 covers 13 bases. CDR1 SGHTA and CDR2 FQGTGA come from the germline V gene. J lost 10 bases, V lost 4 bases, and 13 bases had no gene match. This CDR3 comprises 17 residues. In DNA, the CDR3 is TGTGCCAGCAGCTCCCGTCAAACTAGCGGGAGGGCTGGGGAGCAGTTCTTC. Translating it yields CASSSRQTSGRAGEQFF.

This clone was counted once. The rearrangement links TRBV25-1 to TRBJ2-7; 9 nucleotides line up with TRBD1. The CDR3 loop spans 14 amino acids. V trimming: 6 bases; J trimming: 6 bases; junction bases outside the gene matches: 9. CDR1 and CDR2 from the germline V gene are MGHDK and SYGVNS. CDR3 amino acids: CASRRDRELGEQYF. CDR3 nucleotides: TGTGCCAGCAGGAGGGACAGGGAGCTCGGCGAGCAGTACTTC.